This TCR beta chain is drawn from a study of CD8 T cells in Susac syndrome. Worth noting for this clonotype: What it binds is unknown.

V lost 6 bases and J 4 bases, leaving 15 bases between the germline ends. The CDR3 runs to 13 residues. Germline assignment: CDR1 DFQATT and CDR2 SNEGSKA (reference sequence). Study conclusions and caveats: The number of individuals included in the study's TCR sequencing and HLA analysis was acknowledged as relatively small.

High-throughput TCR beta sequencing covered peripheral CD8+ and CD4+ T cells. The RNA input was about 0.45 to 1 ug, and it was reverse transcribed with random hexamers. Across 54 Vbeta and 13 Jbeta, immunoSEQ multiplex PCR amplified TCR beta CDR3. TCRdb fed the immunoSEQ multiplex PCR reads into MiXCR, producing one record per CDR3 protein. Of around 140,000 distinct CDR3 sequences in the sample, roughly 95% were seen once. The rearrangement uses TRBV20-1 and TRBJ1-2; TRBD1 is a possible D gene (6 bases). Sequenced sample: CD4+ T cells from PBMCs. This sequence originates from a human donor in good health. The CDR3 DNA is TGCAGTGCCGGGGGGGCCGGGACCTATGGCTACACCTTC. Residues: CSAGGAGTYGYTF.